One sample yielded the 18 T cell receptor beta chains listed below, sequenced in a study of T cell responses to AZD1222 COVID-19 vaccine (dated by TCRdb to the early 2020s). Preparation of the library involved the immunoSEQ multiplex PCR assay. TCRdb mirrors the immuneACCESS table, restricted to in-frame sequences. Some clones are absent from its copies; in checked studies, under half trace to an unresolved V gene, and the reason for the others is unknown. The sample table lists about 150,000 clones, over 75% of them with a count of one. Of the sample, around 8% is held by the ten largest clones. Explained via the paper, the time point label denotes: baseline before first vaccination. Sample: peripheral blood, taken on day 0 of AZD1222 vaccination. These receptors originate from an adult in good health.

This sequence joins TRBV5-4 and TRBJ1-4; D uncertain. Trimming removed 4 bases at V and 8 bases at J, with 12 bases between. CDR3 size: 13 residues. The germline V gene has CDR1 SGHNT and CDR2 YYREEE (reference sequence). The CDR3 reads CASSARLGEKLFF. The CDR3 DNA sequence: TGTGCCAGCAGCGCCCGTCTAGGGGAAAAACTGTTTTTT.

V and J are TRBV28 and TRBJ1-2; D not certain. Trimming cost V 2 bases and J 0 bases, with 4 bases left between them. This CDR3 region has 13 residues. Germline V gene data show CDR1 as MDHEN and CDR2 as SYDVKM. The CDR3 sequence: CASSLTANYGYTF. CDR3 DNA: TGTGCCAGCAGTTTAACCGCTAACTATGGCTACACCTTC.

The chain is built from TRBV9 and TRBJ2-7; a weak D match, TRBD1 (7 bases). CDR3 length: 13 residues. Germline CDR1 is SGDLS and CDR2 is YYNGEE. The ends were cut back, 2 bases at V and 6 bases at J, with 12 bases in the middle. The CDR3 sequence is CASSVAQGGEQYF. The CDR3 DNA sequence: TGTGCCAGCAGCGTCGCCCAGGGGGGCGAGCAGTACTTC.

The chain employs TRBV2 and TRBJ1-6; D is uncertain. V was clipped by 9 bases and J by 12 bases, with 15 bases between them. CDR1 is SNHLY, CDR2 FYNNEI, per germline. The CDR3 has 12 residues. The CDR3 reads CASGVGLLPLHF. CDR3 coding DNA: TGTGCCAGTGGAGTGGGTTTGTTACCCCTCCACTTT.

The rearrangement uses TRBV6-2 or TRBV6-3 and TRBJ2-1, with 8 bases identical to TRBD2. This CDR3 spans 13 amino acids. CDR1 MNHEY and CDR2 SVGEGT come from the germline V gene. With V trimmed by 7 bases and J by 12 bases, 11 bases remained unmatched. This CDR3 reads CASIPMPSGRQFF. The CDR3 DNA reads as TGTGCCAGCATCCCCATGCCGAGCGGGAGGCAGTTCTTC.

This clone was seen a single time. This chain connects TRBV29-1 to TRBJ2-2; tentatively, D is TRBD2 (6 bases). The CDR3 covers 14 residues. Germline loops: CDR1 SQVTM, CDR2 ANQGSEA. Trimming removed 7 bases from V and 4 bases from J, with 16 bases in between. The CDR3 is CSARGGVGTGELFF. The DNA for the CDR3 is TGCAGCGCCCGAGGAGGGGTGGGCACCGGGGAGCTGTTTTTT.

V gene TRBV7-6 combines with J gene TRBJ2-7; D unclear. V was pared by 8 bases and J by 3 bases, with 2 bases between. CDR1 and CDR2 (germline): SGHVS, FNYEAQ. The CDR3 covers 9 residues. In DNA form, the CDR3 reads TGTGCCAGCGGCTACGAGCAGTACTTC. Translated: CASGYEQYF.

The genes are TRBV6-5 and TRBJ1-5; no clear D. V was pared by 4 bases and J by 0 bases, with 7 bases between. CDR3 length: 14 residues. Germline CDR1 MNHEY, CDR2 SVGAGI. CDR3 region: CASSSPDSNQPQHF. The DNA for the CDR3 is TGTGCCAGCAGTTCCCCAGATAGCAATCAGCCCCAGCATTTT.

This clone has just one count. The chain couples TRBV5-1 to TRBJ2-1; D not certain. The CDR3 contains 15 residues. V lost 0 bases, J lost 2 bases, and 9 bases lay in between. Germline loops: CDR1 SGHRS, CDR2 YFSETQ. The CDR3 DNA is TGCGCCAGCAGCTTGGTCGCGGAGCCCTACAATGAGCAGTTCTTC. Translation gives CASSLVAEPYNEQFF.

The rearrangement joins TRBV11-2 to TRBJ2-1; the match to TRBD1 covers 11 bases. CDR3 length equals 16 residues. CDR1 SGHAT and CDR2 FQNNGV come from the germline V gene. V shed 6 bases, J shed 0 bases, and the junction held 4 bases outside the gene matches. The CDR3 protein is CASSSGTGGSYNEQFF. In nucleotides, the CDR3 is TGTGCCAGCAGTTCCGGGACAGGGGGCTCCTACAATGAGCAGTTCTTC.

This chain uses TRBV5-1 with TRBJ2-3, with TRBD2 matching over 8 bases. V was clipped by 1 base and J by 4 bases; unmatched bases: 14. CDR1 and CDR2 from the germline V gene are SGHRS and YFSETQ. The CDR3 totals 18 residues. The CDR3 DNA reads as TGCGCCAGCAGCTTGTCGAAGGTATCTAGCGGGTCGGCAGATACGCAGTATTTT. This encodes CASSLSKVSSGSADTQYF.

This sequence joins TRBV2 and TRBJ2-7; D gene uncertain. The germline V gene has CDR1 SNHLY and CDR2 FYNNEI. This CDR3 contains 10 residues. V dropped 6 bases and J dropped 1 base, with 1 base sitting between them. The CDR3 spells CASRSYEQYF. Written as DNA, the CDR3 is TGTGCCAGCAGGTCCTACGAGCAGTACTTC.

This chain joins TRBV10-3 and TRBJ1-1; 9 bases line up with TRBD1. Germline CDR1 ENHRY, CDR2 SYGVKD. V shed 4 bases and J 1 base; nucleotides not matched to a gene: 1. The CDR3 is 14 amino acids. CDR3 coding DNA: TGTGCCATCAGTGCGGACAGGGGGAACACTGAAGCTTTCTTT. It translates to CAISADRGNTEAFF.

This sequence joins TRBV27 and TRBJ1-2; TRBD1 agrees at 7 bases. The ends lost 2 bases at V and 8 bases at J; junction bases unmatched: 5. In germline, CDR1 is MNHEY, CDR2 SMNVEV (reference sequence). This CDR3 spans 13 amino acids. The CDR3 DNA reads TGTGCCAGCAGTTTACGGCAGGGGGTGGGCTACACCTTC. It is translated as CASSLRQGVGYTF.

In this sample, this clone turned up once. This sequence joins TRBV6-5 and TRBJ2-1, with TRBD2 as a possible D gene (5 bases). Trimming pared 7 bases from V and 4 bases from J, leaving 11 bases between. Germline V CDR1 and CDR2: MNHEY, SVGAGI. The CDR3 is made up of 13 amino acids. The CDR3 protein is CASIPPGYNEQFF. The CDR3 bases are TGTGCCAGCATCCCCCCGGGGTACAATGAGCAGTTCTTC.

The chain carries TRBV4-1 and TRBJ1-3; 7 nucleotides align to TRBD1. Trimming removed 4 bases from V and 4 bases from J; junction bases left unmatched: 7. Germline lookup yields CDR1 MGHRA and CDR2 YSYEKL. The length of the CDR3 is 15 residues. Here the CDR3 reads CASSPDRVPGNTIYF. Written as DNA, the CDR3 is TGCGCCAGCAGCCCCGACAGGGTTCCGGGAAACACCATATATTTT.

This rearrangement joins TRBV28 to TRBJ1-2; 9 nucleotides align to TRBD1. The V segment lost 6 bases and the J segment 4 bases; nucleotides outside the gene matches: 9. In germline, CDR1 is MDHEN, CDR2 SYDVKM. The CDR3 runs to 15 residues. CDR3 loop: CASRPWTGEAYGYTF. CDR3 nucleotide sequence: TGTGCCAGCAGACCTTGGACAGGGGAGGCCTATGGCTACACCTTC.

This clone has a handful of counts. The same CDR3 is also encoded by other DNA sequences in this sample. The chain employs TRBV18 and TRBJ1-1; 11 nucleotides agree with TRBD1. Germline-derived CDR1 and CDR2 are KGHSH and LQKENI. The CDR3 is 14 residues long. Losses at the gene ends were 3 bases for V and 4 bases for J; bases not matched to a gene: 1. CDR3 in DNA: TGTGCCAGCTCACCCGGGACAGGGGGCACTGAAGCTTTCTTT. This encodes CASSPGTGGTEAFF.